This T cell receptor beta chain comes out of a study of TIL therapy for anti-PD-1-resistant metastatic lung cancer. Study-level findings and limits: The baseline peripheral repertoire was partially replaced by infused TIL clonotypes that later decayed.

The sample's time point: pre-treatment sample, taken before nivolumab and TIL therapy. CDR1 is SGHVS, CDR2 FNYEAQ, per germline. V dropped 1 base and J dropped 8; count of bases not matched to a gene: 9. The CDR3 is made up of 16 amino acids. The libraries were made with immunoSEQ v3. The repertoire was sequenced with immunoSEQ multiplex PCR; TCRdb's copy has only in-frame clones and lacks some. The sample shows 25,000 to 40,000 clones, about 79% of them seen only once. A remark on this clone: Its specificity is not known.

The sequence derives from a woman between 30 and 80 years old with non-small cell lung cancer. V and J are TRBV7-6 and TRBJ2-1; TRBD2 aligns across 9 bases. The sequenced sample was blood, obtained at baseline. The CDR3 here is CASSLEAGTSSHEQFF. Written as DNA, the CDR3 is TGTGCCAGCAGCTTAGAAGCCGGGACTAGCTCCCATGAGCAGTTCTTC.